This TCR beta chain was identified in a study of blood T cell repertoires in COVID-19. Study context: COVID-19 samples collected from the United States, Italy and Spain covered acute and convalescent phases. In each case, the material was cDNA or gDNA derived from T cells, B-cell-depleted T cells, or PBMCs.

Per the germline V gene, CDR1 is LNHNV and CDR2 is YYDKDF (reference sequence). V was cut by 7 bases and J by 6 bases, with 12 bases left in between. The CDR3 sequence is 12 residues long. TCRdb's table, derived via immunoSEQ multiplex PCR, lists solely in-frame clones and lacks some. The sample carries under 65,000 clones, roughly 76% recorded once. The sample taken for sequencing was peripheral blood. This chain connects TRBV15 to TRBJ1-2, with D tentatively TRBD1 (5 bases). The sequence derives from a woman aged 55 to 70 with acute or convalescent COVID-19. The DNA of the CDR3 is TGTGCCACCAACGGGGGGTCACATGGCTACACCTTC. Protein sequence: CATNGGSHGYTF.